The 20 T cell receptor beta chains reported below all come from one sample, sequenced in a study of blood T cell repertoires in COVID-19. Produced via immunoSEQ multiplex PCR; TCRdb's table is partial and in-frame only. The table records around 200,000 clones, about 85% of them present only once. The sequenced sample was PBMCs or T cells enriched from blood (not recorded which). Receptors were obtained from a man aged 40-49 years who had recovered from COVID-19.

The chain's CDR3 is CASSFSAGGFTDTEAFF. CDR3 in DNA: TGTGCCAGCAGTTTTAGCGCAGGGGGCTTTACGGACACTGAAGCTTTCTTT. The chain uses TRBV27 and TRBJ1-1, with 8 nucleotides matching TRBD1. CDR1 is MNHEY, CDR2 SMNVEV, per germline (reference sequence). The CDR3 has 17 residues. J lost 3 bases, V lost 3 bases, and 12 bases had no gene match.

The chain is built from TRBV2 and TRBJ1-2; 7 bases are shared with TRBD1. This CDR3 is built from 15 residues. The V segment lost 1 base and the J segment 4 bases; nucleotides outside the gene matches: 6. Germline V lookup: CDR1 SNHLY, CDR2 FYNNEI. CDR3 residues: CASSEGRTGSYGYTF. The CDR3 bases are TGTGCCAGCAGTGAAGGACGGACAGGATCCTATGGCTACACCTTC.

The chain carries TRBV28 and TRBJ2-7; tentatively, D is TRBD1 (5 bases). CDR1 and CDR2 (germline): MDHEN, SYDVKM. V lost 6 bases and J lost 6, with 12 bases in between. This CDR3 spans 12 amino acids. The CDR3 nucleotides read TGTGCCAGCAGCAGGGTCCTATTCGAGCAGTACTTC. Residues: CASSRVLFEQYF.

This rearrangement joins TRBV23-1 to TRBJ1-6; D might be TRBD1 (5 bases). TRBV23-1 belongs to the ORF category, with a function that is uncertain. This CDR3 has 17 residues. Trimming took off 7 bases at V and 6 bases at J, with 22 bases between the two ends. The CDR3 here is CASIGLEVRRGNSPLHF. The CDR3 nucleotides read TGCGCCAGCATAGGGTTGGAGGTGCGGAGGGGTAATTCACCCCTCCACTTT.

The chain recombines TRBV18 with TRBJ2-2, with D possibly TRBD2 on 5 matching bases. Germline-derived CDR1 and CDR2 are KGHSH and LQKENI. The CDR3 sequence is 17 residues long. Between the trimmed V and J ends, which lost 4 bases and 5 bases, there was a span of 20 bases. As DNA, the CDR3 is TGTGCCAGCTCACTAAAAGGACTGATTGCCTCAACCGGGGAGCTGTTTTTT. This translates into CASSLKGLIASTGELFF.

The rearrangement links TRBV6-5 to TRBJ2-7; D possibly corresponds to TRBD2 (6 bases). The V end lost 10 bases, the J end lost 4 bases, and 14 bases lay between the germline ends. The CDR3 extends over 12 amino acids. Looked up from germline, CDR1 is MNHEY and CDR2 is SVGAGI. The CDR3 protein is CATIADPYEQYF. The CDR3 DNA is TGTGCCACTATAGCGGATCCATACGAGCAGTACTTC.

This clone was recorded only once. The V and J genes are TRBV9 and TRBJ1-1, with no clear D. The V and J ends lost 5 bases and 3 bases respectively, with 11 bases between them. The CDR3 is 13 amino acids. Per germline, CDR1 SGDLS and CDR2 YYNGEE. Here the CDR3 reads CASSLYWYTEAFF. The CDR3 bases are TGTGCCAGCAGTCTCTATTGGTACACTGAAGCTTTCTTT.

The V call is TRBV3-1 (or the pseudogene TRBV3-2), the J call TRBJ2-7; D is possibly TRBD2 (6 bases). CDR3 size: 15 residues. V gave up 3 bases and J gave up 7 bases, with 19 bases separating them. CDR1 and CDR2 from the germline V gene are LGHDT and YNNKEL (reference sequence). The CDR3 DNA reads TGTGCCAGCAGCCACTCCCCGGTCGGGGGTCGGGAGCAGTACTTC. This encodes CASSHSPVGGREQYF.

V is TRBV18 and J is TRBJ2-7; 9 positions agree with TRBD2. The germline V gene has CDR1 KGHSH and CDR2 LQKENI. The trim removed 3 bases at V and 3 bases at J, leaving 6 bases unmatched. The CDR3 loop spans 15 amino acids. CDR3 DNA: TGTGCCAGCTCACCTGGACTAGCGCAGAACTACGAGCAGTACTTC. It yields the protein CASSPGLAQNYEQYF.

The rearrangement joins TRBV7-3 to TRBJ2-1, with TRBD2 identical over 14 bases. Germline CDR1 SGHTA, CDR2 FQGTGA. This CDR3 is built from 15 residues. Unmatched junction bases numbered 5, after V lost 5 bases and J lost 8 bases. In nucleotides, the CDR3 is TGTGCCAGCAGCGTGGGACTAGCGGGAGTTGATGAGCAGTTCTTC. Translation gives CASSVGLAGVDEQFF.

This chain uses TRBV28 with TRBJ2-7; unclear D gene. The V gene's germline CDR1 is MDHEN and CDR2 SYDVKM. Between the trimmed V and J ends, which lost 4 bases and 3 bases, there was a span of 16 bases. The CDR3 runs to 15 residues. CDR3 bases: TGTGCCAGCAGTTCCCTGAGTACAGCCGACTACGAGCAGTACTTC. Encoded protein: CASSSLSTADYEQYF.

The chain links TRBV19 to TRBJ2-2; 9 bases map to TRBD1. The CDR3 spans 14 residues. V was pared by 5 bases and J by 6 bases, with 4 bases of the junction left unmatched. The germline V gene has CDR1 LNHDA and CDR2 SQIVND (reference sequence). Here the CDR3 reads CASSSGQGAGELFF. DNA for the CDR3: TGTGCCAGTAGTTCGGGACAGGGTGCCGGGGAGCTGTTTTTT.

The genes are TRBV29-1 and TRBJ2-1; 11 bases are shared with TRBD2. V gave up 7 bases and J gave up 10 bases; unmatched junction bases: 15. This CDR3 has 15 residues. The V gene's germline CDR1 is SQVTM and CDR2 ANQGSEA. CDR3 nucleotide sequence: TGCAGCGCACGTAGGGTAGCGGGAGGGCCAGGGGAGCAGTTCTTC. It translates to CSARRVAGGPGEQFF.

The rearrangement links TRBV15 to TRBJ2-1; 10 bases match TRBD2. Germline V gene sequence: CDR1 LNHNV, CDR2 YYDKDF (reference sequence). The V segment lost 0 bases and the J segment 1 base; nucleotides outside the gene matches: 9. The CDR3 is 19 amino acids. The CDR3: CATSRDSASGSSSYNEQFF. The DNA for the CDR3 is TGTGCCACCAGCAGAGATAGCGCTAGCGGGAGCTCGTCCTACAATGAGCAGTTCTTC.

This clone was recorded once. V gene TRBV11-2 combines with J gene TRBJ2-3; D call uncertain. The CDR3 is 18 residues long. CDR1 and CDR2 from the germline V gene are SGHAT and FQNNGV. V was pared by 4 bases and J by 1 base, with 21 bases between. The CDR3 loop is CASSSLPLGYPGTDTQYF. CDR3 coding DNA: TGTGCCAGCAGCTCGTTACCCTTGGGCTACCCAGGCACAGATACGCAGTATTTT.

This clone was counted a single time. CDR3 amino acids: CASSLDRANYGYTF. The CDR3 DNA is TGCGCCAGCAGCTTGGACAGAGCTAACTATGGCTACACCTTC. The J gene is TRBJ1-2, the V gene TRBV5-1; D not resolved. The CDR3 loop spans 14 amino acids. CDR1 is SGHRS, CDR2 YFSETQ, per germline. V gave up 0 bases and J gave up 0 bases, with 6 bases separating them. The full variable domain, its missing parts supplied by reference TRBV5-1 and TRBJ1-2, is KAGVTQTPRYLIKTRGQQVTLSCSPISGHRSVSWYQQTPGQGLQFLFEYFSETQRNKGNFPGRFSGRQFSNSRSEMNVSTLELGDSALYLCASSLDRANYGYTFGSGTRLTVV.

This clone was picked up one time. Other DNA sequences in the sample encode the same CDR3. DNA for the CDR3: TGTGCCAGCAGTTTAGGTCAGGGGGCTAATGAAAAACTGTTTTTT. This translates into CASSLGQGANEKLFF. The J gene is TRBJ1-4, the V gene TRBV28, with 7 nucleotides matching TRBD1. The CDR3 is 15 amino acids. Trimming removed 2 bases from V and 3 bases from J; junction bases left unmatched: 3. CDR1 is MDHEN and CDR2 is SYDVKM in the germline V gene.

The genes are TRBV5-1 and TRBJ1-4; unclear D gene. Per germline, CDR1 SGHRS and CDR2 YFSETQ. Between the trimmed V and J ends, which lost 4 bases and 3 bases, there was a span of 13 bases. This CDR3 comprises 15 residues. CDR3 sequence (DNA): TGCGCCAGCAGCCAGTCGTCCCATCCTAATGAAAAACTGTTTTTT. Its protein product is CASSQSSHPNEKLFF.

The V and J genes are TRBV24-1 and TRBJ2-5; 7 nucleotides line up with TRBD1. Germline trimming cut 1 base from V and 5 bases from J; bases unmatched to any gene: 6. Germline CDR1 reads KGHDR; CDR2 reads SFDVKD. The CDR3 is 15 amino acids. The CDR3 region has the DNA TGTGCCACCAGTGATTTAGCAGGGGGAACGGAGACCCAGTACTTC. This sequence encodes CATSDLAGGTETQYF.

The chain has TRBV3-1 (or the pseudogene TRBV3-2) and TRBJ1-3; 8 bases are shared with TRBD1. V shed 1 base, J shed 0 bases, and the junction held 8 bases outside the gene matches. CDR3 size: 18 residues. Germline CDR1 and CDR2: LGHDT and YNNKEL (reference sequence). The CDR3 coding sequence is TGTGCCAGCAGCCAAGCCTCAGGGGGCCTCTTCTCTGGAAACACCATATATTTT. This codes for CASSQASGGLFSGNTIYF.